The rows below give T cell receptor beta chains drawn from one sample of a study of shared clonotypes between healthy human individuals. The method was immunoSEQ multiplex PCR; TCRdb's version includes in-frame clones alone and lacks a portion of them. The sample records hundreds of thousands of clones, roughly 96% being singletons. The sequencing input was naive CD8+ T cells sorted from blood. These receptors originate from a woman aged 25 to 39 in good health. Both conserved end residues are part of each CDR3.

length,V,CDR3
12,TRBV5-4,CASSSGTNIQYF
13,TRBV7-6,CASSPASTDTQYF
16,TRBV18,CASSPQTGERPYEQYF
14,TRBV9,CASSIAGGSDTQYF
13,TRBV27,CASSLELYTEAFF
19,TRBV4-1,CASSQEAAAGLASTDTQYF
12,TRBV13,CASSSLAYEQYF
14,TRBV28,CASSFGGSSYEQYF
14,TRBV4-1,CASSGGRAPDTQYF
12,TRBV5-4,CASSTPSYEQYF
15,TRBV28,CASSFFTGANQPQHF
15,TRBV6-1,CASSEMSGGKNEQFF
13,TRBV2,CASRVPEHYEQYF
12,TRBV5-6,CASSQGLETQYF
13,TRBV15,CATGQGTPYEQYF